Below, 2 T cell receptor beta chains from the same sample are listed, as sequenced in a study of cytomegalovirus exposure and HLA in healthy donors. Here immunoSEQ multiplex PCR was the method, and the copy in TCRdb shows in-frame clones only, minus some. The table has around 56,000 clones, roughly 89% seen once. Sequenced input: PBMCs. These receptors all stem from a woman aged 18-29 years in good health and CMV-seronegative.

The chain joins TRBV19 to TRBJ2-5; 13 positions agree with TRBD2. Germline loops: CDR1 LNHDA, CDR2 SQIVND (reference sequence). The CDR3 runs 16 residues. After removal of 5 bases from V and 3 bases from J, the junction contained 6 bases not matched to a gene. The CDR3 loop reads CASSEPGLAGKETQYF. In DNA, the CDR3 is TGTGCCAGTAGTGAGCCGGGACTAGCGGGGAAAGAGACCCAGTACTTC.

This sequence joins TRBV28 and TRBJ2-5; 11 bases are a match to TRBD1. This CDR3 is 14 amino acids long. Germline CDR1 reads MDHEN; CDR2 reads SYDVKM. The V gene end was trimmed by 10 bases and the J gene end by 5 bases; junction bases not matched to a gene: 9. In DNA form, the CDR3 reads TGTGCCACCGGGGGGGACAGGGGGTTGGAGACCCAGTACTTC. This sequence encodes CATGGDRGLETQYF.